The clone carrying this T cell receptor beta chain was seen a few times. The antigen remains unidentified. The germline V gene encodes CDR1 SGHKS and CDR2 YYEKEE (reference sequence). CDR3 length: 13 amino acids. The V gene end was trimmed by 5 bases and the J gene end by 5 bases; junction bases not matched to a gene: 3. Sorting recovered naive CD8 T cells on a CD8+CD4-CCR7+CD45RA+ profile. This entry comes from a study of molecular identifiers for immune sequencing clone quantification. Study-level points and caveats: Over 99% of CMV-specific effector molecules, but under 1% of naive ones, were in clones above 20 copies. Identical barcode-sharing TCR molecules could lead to underestimated sizes for highly expanded clones.

In preparing bulk TCR libraries, previously described methods and listed TCR primers were used. TCRdb independently ran MiXCR on the PCR reads; one entry per CDR3 protein. Of 600,000 to 650,000 distinct CDR3 sequences listed, roughly 21% are singletons. The receptor's source is a human donor in good health. Some libraries in this study had Jurkat cell RNA spiked in. The rearrangement joins TRBV5-5 to TRBJ2-7; 11 bases align to TRBD2. Material: naive CD8+ T cells from blood, with Jurkat cell RNA spiked in. Noted subset: FACS-sorted CD8+CD4-CCR7+CD45RA+ naive T cells. In nucleotides, the CDR3 is TGTGCCAGCAGACTAGCGGGGGATAACGAGCAGTACTTC. Translated, it gives CASRLAGDNEQYF.